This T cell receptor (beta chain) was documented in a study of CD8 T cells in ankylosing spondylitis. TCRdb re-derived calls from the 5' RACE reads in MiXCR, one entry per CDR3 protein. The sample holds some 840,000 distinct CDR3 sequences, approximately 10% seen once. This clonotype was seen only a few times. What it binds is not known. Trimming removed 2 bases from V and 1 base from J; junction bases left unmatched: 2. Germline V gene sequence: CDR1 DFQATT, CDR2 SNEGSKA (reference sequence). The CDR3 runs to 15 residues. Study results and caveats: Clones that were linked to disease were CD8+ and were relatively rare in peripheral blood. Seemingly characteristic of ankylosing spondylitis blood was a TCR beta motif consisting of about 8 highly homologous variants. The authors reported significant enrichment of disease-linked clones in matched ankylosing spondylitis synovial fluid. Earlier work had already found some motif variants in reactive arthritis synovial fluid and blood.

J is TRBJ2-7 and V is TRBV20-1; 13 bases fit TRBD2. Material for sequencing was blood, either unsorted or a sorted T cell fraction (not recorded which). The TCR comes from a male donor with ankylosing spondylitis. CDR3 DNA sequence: TGCAGTGCTAGATTGGGACTAGCGGGATCCTACGAGCAGTACTTC. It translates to CSARLGLAGSYEQYF.